Reported below is one TCR beta chain. What it recognizes is unknown. The sample comes from a study of CD8 T cells in ankylosing spondylitis. V gave up 4 bases and J gave up 1 base; unmatched junction bases: 8. The germline gives CDR1 SGHRS, CDR2 YFSETQ. This CDR3 is 16 amino acids long. Study-level results: Blood from ankylosing spondylitis patients appeared to carry a characteristic roughly eight-variant TCR beta motif. Some of the motif variants had earlier been found in reactive arthritis patients' fluid and blood. Disease-linked clones reportedly showed significant enrichment in matched ankylosing spondylitis synovial fluid.

A single record per CDR3 protein comes from TCRdb applying MiXCR to the 5' RACE reads. The sample includes approximately 500,000 distinct CDR3 sequences, approximately 11% of them seen just once. The rearrangement joins TRBV5-1 to TRBJ2-1; TRBD2 matches at 7 bases. Source material: blood, either unsorted or a sorted T cell fraction (not recorded which). The source is a male donor with ankylosing spondylitis. CDR3 region: CASSPVLAASYNEQFF. Written as DNA, the CDR3 is TGCGCCAGCAGCCCGGTTCTAGCGGCTTCCTACAATGAGCAGTTCTTC.